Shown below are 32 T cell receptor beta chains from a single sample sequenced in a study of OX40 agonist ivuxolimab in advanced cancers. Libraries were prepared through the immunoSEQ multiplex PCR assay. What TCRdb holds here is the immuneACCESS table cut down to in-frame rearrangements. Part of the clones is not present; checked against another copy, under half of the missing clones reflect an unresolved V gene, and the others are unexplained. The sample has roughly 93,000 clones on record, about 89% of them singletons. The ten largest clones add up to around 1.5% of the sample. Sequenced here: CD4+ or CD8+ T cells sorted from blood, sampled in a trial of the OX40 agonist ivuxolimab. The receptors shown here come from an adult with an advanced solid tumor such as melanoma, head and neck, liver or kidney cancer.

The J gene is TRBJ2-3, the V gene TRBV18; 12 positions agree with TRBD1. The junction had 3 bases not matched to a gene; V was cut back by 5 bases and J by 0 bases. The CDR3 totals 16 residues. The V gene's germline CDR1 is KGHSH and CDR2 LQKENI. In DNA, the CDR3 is TGTGCCAGCTCATTGGGACAGGGGGCCAGCACAGATACGCAGTATTTT. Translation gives CASSLGQGASTDTQYF. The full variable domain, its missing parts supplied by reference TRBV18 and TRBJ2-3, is NAGVMQNPRHLVRRRGQEARLRCSPMKGHSHVYWYRQLPEEGLKFMVYLQKENIIDESGMPKERFSAEFPKEGPSILRIQQVVRGDSAAYFCASSLGQGASTDTQYFGPGTRLTVL.

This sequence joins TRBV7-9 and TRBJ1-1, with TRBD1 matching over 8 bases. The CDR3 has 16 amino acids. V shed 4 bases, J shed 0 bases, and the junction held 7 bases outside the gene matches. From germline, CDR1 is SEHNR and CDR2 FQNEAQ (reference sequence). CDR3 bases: TGTGCCAGCAGCTCCACAGGGGGTGTTATGAACACTGAAGCTTTCTTT. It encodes CASSSTGGVMNTEAFF.

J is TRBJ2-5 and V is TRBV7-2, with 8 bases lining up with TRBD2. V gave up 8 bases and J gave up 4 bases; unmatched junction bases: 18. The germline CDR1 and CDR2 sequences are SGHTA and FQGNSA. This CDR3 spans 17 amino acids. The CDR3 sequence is CASRRGLREVLRETQYF. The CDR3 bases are TGTGCCAGCCGAAGGGGGTTGCGGGAGGTGCTAAGAGAGACCCAGTACTTC.

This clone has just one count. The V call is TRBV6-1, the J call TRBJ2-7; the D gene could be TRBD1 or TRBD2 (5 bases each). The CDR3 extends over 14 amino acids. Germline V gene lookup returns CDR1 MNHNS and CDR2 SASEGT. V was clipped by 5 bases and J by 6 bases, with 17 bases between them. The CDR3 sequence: CASSNRETEGEQYF. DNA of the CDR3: TGTGCCAGCAGTAATAGGGAGACAGAGGGCGAGCAGTACTTC.

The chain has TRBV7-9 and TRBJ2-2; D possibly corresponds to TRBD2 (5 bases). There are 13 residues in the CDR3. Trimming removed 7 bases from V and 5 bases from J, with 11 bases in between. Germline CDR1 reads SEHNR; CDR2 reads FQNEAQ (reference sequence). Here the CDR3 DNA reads TGTGCCAGCACCACAGCGGTGACCGGGGAGCTGTTTTTT. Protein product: CASTTAVTGELFF.

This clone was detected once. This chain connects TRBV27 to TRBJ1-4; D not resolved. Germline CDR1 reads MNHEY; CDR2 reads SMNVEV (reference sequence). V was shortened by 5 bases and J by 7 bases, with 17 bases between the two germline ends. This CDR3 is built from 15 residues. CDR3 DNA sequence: TGTGCCAGCAGTGCCAGGAGCCCTCGGGGTGAAAAACTGTTTTTT. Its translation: CASSARSPRGEKLFF.

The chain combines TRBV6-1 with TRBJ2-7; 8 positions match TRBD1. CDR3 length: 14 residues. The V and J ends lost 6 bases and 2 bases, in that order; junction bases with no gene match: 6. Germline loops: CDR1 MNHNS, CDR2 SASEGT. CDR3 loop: CASRDGQGPYEQYF. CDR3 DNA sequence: TGTGCCAGCAGGGATGGACAGGGACCCTACGAGCAGTACTTC.

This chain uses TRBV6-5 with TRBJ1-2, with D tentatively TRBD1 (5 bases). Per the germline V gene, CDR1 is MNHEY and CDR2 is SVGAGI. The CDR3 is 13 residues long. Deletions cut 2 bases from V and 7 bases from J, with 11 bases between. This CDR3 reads CASSYRQRSGYTF. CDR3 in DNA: TGTGCCAGCAGTTACCGACAGAGGAGTGGCTACACCTTC.

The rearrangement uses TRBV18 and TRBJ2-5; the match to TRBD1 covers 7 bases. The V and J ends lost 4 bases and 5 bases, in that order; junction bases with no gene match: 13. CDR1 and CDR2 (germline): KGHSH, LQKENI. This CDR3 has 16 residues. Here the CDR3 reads CASSLLLTGIGETQYF. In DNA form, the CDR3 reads TGTGCCAGCTCACTGCTCCTGACAGGGATAGGGGAGACCCAGTACTTC.

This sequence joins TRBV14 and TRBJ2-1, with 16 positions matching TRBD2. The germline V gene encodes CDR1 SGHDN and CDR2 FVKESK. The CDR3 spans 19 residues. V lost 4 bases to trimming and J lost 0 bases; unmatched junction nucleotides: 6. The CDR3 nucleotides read TGTGCCAGCAGCCCGGGACTAGCGGGAGGGATGAGCTCCTACAATGAGCAGTTCTTC. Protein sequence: CASSPGLAGGMSSYNEQFF.

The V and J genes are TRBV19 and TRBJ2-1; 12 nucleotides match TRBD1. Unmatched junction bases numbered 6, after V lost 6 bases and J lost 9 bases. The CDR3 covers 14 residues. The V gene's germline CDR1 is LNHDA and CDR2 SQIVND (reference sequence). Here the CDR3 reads CASRGDRGPGEQFF. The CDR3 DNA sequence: TGTGCCAGTAGGGGGGACAGGGGGCCGGGTGAGCAGTTCTTC.

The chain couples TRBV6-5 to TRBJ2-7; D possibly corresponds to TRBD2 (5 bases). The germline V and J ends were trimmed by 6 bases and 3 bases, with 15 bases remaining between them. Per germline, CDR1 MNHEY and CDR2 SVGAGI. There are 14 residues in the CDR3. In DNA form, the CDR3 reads TGTGCCAGCAGGGGTCGAGGAGGAAGCTACGAGCAGTACTTC. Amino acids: CASRGRGGSYEQYF.

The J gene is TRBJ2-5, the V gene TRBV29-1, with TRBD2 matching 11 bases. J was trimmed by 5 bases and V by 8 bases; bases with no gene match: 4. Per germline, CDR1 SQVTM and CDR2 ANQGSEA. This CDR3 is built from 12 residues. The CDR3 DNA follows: TGCAGCACACTAGCGGGAGCGGAGACCCAGTACTTC. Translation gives CSTLAGAETQYF.

CDR3 protein: CASSHSGELFF. Written as DNA, the CDR3 is TGCGCCAGCAGCCATTCAGGGGAGCTGTTTTTT. The chain combines TRBV4-3 with TRBJ2-2; no reliable D call. Germline-derived CDR1 and CDR2 are LGHNA and YSLEER. V lost 3 bases and J lost 8, with 4 bases in between. The CDR3 extends over 11 amino acids.

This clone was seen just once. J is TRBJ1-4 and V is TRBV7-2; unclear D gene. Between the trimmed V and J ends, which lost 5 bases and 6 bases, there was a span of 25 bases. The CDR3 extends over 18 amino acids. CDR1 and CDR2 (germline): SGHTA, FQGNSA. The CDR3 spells CASSPPFRAGFRDEKLFF. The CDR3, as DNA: TGTGCCAGCAGCCCCCCCTTTCGGGCGGGCTTTCGAGATGAAAAACTGTTTTTT. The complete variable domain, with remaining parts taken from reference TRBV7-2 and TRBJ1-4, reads GAGVSQSPSNKVTEKGKDVELRCDPISGHTALYWYRQSLGQGLEFLIYFQGNSAPDKSGLPSDRFSAERTGGSVSTLTIQRTQQEDSAVYLCASSPPFRAGFRDEKLFFGSGTQLSVL.

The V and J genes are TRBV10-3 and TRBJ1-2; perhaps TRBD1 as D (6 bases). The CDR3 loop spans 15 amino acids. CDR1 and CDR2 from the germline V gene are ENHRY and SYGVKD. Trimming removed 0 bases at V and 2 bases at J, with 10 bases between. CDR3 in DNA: TGTGCCATCAGTGAGTCAGTCAGGGGAAACTATGGCTACACCTTC. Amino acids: CAISESVRGNYGYTF.

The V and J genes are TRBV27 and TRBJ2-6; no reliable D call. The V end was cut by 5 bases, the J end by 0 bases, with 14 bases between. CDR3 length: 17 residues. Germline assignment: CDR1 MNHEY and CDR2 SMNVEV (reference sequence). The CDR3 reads CASSLGSPSSGANVLTF. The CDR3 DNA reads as TGTGCCAGCAGTCTCGGGTCCCCCTCCTCTGGGGCCAACGTCCTGACTTTC.

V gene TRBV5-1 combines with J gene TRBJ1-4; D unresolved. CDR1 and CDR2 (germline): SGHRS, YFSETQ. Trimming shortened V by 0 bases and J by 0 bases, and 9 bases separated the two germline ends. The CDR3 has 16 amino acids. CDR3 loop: CASSLGHHATNEKLFF. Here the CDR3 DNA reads TGCGCCAGCAGCTTGGGACATCATGCAACTAATGAAAAACTGTTTTTT. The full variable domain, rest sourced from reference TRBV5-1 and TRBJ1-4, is KAGVTQTPRYLIKTRGQQVTLSCSPISGHRSVSWYQQTPGQGLQFLFEYFSETQRNKGNFPGRFSGRQFSNSRSEMNVSTLELGDSALYLCASSLGHHATNEKLFFGSGTQLSVL.

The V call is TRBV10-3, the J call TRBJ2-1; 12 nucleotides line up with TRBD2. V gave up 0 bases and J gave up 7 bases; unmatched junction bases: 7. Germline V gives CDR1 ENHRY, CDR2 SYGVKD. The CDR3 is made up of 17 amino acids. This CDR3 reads CAISESPLLAGGNEQFF. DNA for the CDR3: TGTGCCATCAGTGAGTCGCCGTTGCTAGCGGGAGGGAATGAGCAGTTCTTC.

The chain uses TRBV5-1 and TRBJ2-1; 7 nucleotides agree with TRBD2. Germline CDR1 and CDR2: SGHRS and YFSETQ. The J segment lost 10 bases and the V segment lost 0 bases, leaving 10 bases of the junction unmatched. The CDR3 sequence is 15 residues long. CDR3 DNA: TGCGCCAGCAGCTTGGGCTTTGGCGGGAGCAGCGAGCAGTTCTTC. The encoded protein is CASSLGFGGSSEQFF.

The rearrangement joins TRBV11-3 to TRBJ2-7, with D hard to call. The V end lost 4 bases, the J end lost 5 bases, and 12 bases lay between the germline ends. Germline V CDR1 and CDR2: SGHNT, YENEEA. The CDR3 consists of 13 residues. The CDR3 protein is CASSSGPRNEQYF. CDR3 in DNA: TGTGCCAGCAGCTCAGGCCCGAGGAACGAGCAGTACTTC.

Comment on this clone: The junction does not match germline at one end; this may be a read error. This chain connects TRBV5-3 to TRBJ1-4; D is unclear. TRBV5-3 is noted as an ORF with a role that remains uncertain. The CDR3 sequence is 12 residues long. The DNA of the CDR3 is TGTGCCAGCAGCTTGTATGGCGAAAAACTGTTTTTT. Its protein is CASSLYGEKLFF.

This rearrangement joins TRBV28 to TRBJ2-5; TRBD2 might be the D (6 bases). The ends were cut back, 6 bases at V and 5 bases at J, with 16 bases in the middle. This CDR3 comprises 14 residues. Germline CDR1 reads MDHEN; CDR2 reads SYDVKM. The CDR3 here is CASSPAGSWETQYF. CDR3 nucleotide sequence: TGTGCCAGCAGCCCGGCCGGGAGTTGGGAGACCCAGTACTTC.

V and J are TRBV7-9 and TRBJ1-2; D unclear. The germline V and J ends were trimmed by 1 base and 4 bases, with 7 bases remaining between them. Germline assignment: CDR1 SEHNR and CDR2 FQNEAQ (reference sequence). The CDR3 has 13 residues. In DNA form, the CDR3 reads TGTGCCAGCAGCTTAGTAGGGAGCTATGGCTACACCTTC. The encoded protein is CASSLVGSYGYTF.

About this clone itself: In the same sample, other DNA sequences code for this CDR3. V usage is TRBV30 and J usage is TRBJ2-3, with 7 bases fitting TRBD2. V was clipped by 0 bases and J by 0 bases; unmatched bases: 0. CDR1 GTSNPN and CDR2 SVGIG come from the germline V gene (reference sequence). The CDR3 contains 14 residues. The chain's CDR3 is CAWSVGGSTDTQYF. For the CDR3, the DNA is TGTGCCTGGAGTGTGGGAGGGAGCACAGATACGCAGTATTTT.

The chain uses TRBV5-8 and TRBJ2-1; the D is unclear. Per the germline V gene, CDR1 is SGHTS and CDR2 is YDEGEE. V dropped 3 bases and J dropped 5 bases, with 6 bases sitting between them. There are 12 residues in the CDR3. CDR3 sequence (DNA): TGTGCCAGCAGCTGGACCAACAATGAGCAGTTCTTC. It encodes CASSWTNNEQFF.

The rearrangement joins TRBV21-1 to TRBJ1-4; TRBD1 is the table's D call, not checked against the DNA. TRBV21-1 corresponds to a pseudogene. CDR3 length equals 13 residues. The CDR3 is CASRPGQGEKLFF. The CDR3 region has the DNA TGTGCCAGTAGACCGGGACAGGGGGAAAAACTGTTTTTT.

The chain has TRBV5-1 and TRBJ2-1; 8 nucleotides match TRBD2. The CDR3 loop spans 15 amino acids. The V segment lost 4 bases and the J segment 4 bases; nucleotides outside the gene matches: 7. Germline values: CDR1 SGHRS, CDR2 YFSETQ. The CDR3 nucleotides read TGCGCCAGCAGCCCCGGCGGCGGGAGGTACAATGAGCAGTTCTTC. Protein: CASSPGGGRYNEQFF.

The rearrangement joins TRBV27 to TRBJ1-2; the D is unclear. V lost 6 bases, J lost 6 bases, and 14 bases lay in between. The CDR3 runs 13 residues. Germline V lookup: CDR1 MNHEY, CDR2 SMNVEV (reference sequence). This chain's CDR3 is CASSSGFSDGYTF. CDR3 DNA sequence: TGTGCCAGCAGCTCCGGGTTTTCGGATGGCTACACCTTC.

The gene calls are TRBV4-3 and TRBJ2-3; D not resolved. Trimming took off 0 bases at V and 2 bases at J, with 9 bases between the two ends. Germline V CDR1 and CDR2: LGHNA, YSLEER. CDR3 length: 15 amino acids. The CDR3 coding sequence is TGCGCCAGCAGCCAAGAGGCGGATCACACAGATACGCAGTATTTT. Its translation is CASSQEADHTDTQYF.

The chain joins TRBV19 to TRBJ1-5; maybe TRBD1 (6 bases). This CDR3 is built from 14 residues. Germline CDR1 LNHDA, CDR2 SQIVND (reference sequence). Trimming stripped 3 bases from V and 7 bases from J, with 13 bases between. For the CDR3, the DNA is TGTGCCAGTAGTATCGCAGGGGTCAACCAGCCCCAGCATTTT. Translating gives CASSIAGVNQPQHF. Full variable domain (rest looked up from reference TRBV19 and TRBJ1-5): DGGITQSPKYLFRKEGQNVTLSCEQNLNHDAMYWYRQDPGQGLRLIYYSQIVNDFQKGDIAEGYSVSREKKESFPLTVTSAQKNPTAFYLCASSIAGVNQPQHFGDGTRLSIL.

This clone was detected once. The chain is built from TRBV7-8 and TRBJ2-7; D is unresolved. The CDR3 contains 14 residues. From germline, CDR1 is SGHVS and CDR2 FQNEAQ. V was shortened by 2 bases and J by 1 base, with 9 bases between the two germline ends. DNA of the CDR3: TGTGCCAGCAGCTTATCTCACAGATCCTACGAGCAGTACTTC. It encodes CASSLSHRSYEQYF.